This T cell receptor (beta chain) was sequenced in a study of Ad26.COV2.S vaccination and SARS-CoV-2 variants. Of note for this clone: Its target is not known.

The treatment was: roughly 18 received Ad26.COV2.S at low or high dose, single or two shots; several received placebo; per-sample allocation not given. Sample collection was performed on day 63 after the first vaccine or placebo injection. This adult donor, from Boston, was 18-55 years old. Germline CDR1 reads MNHEY; CDR2 reads SVGAGI. The CDR3 is 15 amino acids. Germline trimming cut 5 bases from V and 0 bases from J; bases unmatched to any gene: 6. Profiled with immunoSEQ multiplex PCR; TCRdb holds only in-frame clones, not every one. Among 380,000 or so clones listed, about four fifths were seen once. Study results and caveats: Higher spike-specific TCR breadth was found in vaccine recipients than in placebo recipients.

The TCR originated in a person aged 18-65 years who received the Ad26.COV2.S COVID-19 vaccine or a placebo. The chain employs TRBV6-5 and TRBJ1-1; 7 positions match TRBD1. The sequenced sample was peripheral blood, obtained in a trial of Ad26.COV2.S vaccine versus placebo. The CDR3, as DNA: TGTGCCAGCAGTCGGGACAGAGCAATGAACACTGAAGCTTTCTTT. Its protein product is CASSRDRAMNTEAFF.